The next 7 T cell receptor beta chains were all read from a single sample in a study of control samples from healthy donors and cancer patients. TCRdb keeps only in-frame clones here, not all; method: immunoSEQ multiplex PCR. This table has 100,000 to 150,000 clones, approximately 92% appearing once. Sequencing used blood. These receptors were taken from a middle-aged man in good health.

The chain employs TRBV19 and TRBJ1-2, with D perhaps TRBD1 (6 bases). CDR1 is LNHDA and CDR2 is SQIVND in the germline V gene (reference sequence). Trimming took off 5 bases at V and 2 bases at J, with 12 bases between the two ends. This CDR3 spans 14 amino acids. DNA of the CDR3: TGTGCCAGTAGTGCGCAGGGGATCAACTATGGCTACACCTTC. It codes for CASSAQGINYGYTF.

V and J are TRBV9 and TRBJ1-5; 7 positions agree with TRBD1. The CDR3 spans 14 residues. The germline gives CDR1 SGDLS, CDR2 YYNGEE. V lost 4 bases to trimming and J lost 3 bases; unmatched junction nucleotides: 4. In DNA, the CDR3 is TGTGCCAGCAGCTCGGGACAGTCCAATCAGCCCCAGCATTTT. As protein: CASSSGQSNQPQHF.

V usage is TRBV5-1 and J usage is TRBJ1-4; no reliable D call. CDR1 and CDR2 (germline): SGHRS, YFSETQ. This CDR3 has 13 residues. The ends were cut back, 0 bases at V and 10 bases at J, with 10 bases in the middle. The CDR3 loop is CASSLGDLGKLFF. The CDR3 region has the DNA TGCGCCAGCAGCTTGGGGGATCTGGGAAAACTGTTTTTT.

The CDR3: CASRSGQLYGYTF. The CDR3 nucleotides read TGTGCCAGCAGATCTGGACAGTTATATGGCTACACCTTC. The chain couples TRBV6-5 to TRBJ1-2; possibly TRBD1 for D (6 bases). The CDR3 runs 13 residues. Trimming cost V 6 bases and J 5 bases, with 13 bases left between them. CDR1 and CDR2 (germline): MNHEY, SVGAGI.

The chain has TRBV28 and TRBJ2-3; 7 nucleotides match TRBD2. This CDR3 is built from 16 residues. With 5 bases clipped from V and 2 bases from J, the junction kept 10 bases outside the gene matches. CDR1 is MDHEN and CDR2 is SYDVKM in the germline V gene. The CDR3 reads CASSMTRAGNTDTQYF. CDR3 bases: TGTGCCAGCAGTATGACTAGAGCGGGGAACACAGATACGCAGTATTTT.

This chain links TRBV5-5 with TRBJ2-2; 8 bases agree with TRBD1. V dropped 1 base and J dropped 7; count of bases not matched to a gene: 12. Germline CDR1 and CDR2: SGHKS and YYEKEE (reference sequence). The CDR3 sequence is 17 residues long. CDR3 loop: CASSLQGAIATGGELFF. The CDR3 DNA sequence: TGTGCCAGCAGCTTGCAGGGGGCGATCGCAACTGGCGGGGAGCTGTTTTTT. The whole variable domain, remainder taken from reference TRBV5-5 and TRBJ2-2, is DAGVTQSPTHLIKTRGQQVTLRCSPISGHKSVSWYQQVLGQGPQFIFQYYEKEERGRGNFPDRFSARQFPNYSSELNVNALLLGDSALYLCASSLQGAIATGGELFFGEGSRLTVL.

This chain connects TRBV2 to TRBJ1-5, with D unclear. Germline CDR1 SNHLY, CDR2 FYNNEI. V lost 6 bases and J lost 1, with 16 bases in between. The CDR3 has 16 amino acids. This CDR3 reads CASREAWGASNQPQHF. CDR3 bases: TGTGCCAGCAGGGAGGCTTGGGGAGCAAGCAATCAGCCCCAGCATTTT.